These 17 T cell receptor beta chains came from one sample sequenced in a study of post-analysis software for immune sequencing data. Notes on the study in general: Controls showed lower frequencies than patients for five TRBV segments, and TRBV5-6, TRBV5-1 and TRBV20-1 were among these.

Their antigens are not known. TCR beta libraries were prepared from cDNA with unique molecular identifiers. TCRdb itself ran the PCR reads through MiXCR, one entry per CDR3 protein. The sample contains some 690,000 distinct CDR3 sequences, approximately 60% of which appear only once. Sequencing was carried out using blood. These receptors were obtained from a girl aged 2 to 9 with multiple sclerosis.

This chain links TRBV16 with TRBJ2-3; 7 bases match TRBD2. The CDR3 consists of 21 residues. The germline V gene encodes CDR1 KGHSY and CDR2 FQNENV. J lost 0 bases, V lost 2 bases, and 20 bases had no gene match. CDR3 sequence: CASSQIFFTRRERTSTDTQYF. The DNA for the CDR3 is TGTGCCAGCAGCCAAATCTTCTTCACTAGGCGGGAGCGAACTAGCACAGATACGCAGTATTTT.

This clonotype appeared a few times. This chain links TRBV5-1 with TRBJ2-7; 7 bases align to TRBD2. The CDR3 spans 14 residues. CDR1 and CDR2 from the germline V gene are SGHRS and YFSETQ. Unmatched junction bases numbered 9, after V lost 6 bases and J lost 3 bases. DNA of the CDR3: TGCGCCAGCACCCCCCTAGCGGCGAGCTACGAGCAGTACTTC. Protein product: CASTPLAASYEQYF.

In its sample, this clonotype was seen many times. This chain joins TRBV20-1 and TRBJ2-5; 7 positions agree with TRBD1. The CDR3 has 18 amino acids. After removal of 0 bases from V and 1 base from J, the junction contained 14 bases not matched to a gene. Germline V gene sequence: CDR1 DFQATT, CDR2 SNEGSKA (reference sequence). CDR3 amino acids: CSARDLSFTGEFQETQYF. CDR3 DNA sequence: TGCAGTGCTAGAGATCTTTCCTTCACAGGGGAATTCCAAGAGACCCAGTACTTC.

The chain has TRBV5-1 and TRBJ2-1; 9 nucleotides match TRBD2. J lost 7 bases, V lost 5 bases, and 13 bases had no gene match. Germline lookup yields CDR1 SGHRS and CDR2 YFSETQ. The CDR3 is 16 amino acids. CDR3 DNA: TGCGCCAGCAGGTTGATGATAGCGGGAGAGGGTAATGAGCAGTTCTTC. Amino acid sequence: CASRLMIAGEGNEQFF.

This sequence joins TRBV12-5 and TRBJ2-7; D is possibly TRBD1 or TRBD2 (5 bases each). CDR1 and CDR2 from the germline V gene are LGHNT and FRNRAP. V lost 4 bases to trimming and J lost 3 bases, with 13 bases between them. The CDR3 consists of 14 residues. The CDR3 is CASGSSGQLYEQYF. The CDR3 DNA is TGTGCTAGTGGTTCCTCGGGGCAGCTCTACGAGCAGTACTTC.

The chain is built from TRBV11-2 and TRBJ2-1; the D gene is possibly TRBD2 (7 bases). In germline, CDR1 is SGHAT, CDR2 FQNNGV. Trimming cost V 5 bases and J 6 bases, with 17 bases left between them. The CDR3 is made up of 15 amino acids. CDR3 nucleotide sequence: TGTGCCAGCAGCGCTACAACAGGGAGGGGCAATGAGCAGTTCTTC. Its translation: CASSATTGRGNEQFF.

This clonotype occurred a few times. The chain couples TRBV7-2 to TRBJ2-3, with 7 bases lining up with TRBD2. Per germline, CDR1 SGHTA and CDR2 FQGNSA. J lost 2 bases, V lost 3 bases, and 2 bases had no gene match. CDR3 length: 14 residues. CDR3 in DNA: TGTGCCAGCAGCTTTGGGGGGGACACAGATACGCAGTATTTT. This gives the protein CASSFGGDTDTQYF.

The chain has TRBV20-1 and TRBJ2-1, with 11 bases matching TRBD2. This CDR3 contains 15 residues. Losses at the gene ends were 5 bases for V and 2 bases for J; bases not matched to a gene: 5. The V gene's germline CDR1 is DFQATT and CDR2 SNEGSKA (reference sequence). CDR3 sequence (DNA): TGCAGTGCTGGATTAGCGGGGGGGCCCTACAATGAGCAGTTCTTC. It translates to CSAGLAGGPYNEQFF.

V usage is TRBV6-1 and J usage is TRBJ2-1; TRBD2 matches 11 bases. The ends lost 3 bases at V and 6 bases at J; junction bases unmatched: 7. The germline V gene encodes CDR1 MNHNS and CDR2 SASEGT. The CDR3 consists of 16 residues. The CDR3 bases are TGTGCCAGCAGTGACCCGTCCGGGACTAGCGGCAATGAGCAGTTCTTC. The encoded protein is CASSDPSGTSGNEQFF.

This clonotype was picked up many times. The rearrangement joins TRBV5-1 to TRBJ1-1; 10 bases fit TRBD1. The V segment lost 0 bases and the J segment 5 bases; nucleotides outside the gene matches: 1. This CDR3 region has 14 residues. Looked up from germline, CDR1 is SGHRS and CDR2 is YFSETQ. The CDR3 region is CASSLVGQGTEAFF. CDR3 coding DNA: TGCGCCAGCAGCTTGGTGGGACAGGGGACTGAAGCTTTCTTT.

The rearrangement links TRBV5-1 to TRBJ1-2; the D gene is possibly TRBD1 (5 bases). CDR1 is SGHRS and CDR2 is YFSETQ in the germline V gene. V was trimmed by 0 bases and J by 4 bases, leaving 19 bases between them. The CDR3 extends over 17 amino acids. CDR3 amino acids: CASSLVGPSTVAYGYTF. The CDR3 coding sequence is TGCGCCAGCAGCTTGGTGGGACCCTCTACCGTTGCCTATGGCTACACCTTC.

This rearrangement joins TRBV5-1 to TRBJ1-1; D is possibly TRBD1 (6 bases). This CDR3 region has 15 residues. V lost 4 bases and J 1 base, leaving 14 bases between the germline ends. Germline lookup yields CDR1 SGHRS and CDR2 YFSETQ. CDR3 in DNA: TGCGCCAGCAGCACTGGGGGCAGACAGAACACTGAAGCTTTCTTT. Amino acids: CASSTGGRQNTEAFF.

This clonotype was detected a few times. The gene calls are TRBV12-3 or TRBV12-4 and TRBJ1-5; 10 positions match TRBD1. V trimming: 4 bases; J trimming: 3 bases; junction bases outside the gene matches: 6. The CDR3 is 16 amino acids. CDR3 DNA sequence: TGTGCCAGCAGTTCGTCCGGGACAGGGGCCAATCAGCCCCAGCATTTT. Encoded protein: CASSSSGTGANQPQHF.

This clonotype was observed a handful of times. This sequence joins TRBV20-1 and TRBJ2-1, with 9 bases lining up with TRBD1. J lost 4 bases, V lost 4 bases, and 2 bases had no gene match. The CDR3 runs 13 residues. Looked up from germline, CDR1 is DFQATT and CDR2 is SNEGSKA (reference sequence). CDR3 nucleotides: TGCAGTGCTACCGGGACAGGGTACAATGAGCAGTTCTTC. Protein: CSATGTGYNEQFF.

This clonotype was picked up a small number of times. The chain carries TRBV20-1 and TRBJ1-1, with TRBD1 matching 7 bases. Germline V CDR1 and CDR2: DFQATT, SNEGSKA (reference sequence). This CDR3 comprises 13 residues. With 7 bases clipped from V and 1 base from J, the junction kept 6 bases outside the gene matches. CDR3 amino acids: CSVRRTGNTEAFF. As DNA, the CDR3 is TGCAGTGTCCGTCGGACAGGGAACACTGAAGCTTTCTTT.

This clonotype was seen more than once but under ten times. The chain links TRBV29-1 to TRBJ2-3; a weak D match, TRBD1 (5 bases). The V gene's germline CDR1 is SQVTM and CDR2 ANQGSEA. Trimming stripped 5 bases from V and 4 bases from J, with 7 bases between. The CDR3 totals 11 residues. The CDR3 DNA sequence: TGCAGCGTTCGACAGTCAGATACGCAGTATTTT. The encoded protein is CSVRQSDTQYF.

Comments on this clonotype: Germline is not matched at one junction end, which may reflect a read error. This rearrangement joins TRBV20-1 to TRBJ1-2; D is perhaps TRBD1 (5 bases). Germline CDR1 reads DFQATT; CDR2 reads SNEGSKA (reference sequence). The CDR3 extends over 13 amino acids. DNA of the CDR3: TGCAGTGCTAGCATGGGGACGAACTATGGCTGCACCTTC. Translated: CSASMGTNYGCTF.